A single sample gave rise to the 23 T cell receptor beta chains below, sequenced in a study of cytotoxic CD8 clonotypes in ibrutinib-treated CLL. The data were produced by immunoSEQ multiplex PCR, yet TCRdb's version contains in-frame clones alone and is incomplete. The sample consists of 130,000 to 150,000 clones, 79% of them appearing once. The sample was PBMCs, taken after 12 months of ibrutinib treatment. The origin of the receptors is a human donor with chronic lymphocytic leukemia.

The rearrangement links TRBV18 to TRBJ2-1; a possible D gene is TRBD2 (6 bases). The germline V and J ends were trimmed by 1 base and 3 bases, with 16 bases remaining between them. This CDR3 has 17 amino acids. Germline V CDR1 and CDR2: KGHSH, LQKENI. The CDR3: CASSPRGVPVYYNEQFF. CDR3 nucleotides: TGTGCCAGCTCACCACGCGGGGTCCCCGTTTACTACAATGAGCAGTTCTTC.

The chain recombines TRBV7-6 with TRBJ2-3; no clear D gene. The V end was cut by 3 bases, the J end by 1 base, with 5 bases between. Germline CDR1 SGHVS, CDR2 FNYEAQ. This CDR3 has 13 amino acids. The CDR3 coding sequence is TGTGCCAGCAGCTTCGACCGCACAGATACGCAGTATTTT. Its protein is CASSFDRTDTQYF.

J is TRBJ2-7 and V is TRBV28; TRBD1 aligns across 7 bases. V was pared by 5 bases and J by 0 bases, with 7 bases of the junction left unmatched. The CDR3 sequence is 15 residues long. Germline CDR1 is MDHEN and CDR2 is SYDVKM. This CDR3 is CASSQGQSFSYEQYF. CDR3 nucleotides: TGTGCCAGCAGTCAGGGACAGTCCTTCTCCTACGAGCAGTACTTC.

The genes are TRBV6-5 and TRBJ2-3, with no clear D. Trimming removed 5 bases from V and 0 bases from J, with 9 bases in between. CDR1 and CDR2 (germline): MNHEY, SVGAGI. The CDR3 extends over 14 amino acids. The CDR3 coding sequence is TGTGCCAGCAGTCATCTAGACAGCACAGATACGCAGTATTTT. Translated, it gives CASSHLDSTDTQYF.

The V call is TRBV7-2, the J call TRBJ1-2, with D uncertain. This CDR3 has 11 residues. Germline CDR1 and CDR2: SGHTA and FQGNSA. Trimming took off 4 bases at V and 6 bases at J, with 6 bases between the two ends. CDR3 loop: CASSSYDGYTF. The CDR3 DNA is TGTGCCAGCAGCTCGTACGATGGCTACACCTTC.

The V gene is TRBV11-3, the J gene TRBJ2-2; 7 bases agree with TRBD1. V lost 1 base, J lost 6 bases, and 8 bases stayed unmatched. The CDR3 runs to 16 residues. Germline V gene sequence: CDR1 SGHNT, CDR2 YENEEA. The chain's CDR3 is CASSLAQRQGSGELFF. The CDR3 nucleotides are TGTGCCAGCAGCTTAGCTCAGAGACAGGGTTCCGGGGAGCTGTTTTTT.

V is TRBV7-9 and J is TRBJ1-1; D possibly corresponds to TRBD1 (5 bases). The CDR3 has 14 amino acids. The V end was cut by 5 bases, the J end by 0 bases, with 10 bases between. In germline, CDR1 is SEHNR, CDR2 FQNEAQ (reference sequence). The chain's CDR3 is CASSIGTVNTEAFF. CDR3 bases: TGTGCCAGCAGCATCGGGACGGTGAACACTGAAGCTTTCTTT.

This chain links TRBV4-1 with TRBJ1-1; 7 positions match TRBD1. CDR3 length equals 18 residues. V was pared by 1 base and J by 1 base, with 12 bases of the junction left unmatched. Germline loops: CDR1 MGHRA, CDR2 YSYEKL. The CDR3 DNA follows: TGCGCCAGCAGCCAAGTGGGTGACAGGGTCCCTTGGAACACTGAAGCTTTCTTT. Its protein is CASSQVGDRVPWNTEAFF.

The chain is built from TRBV28 and TRBJ2-7; no definite D call. The length of the CDR3 is 15 residues. Per the germline V gene, CDR1 is MDHEN and CDR2 is SYDVKM. V was shortened by 3 bases and J by 6 bases, with 18 bases between the two germline ends. CDR3 loop: CASSLIGRAPLEQYF. The CDR3 coding sequence is TGTGCCAGCAGTTTGATTGGTAGGGCTCCCCTCGAGCAGTACTTC.

This clone was recorded only once. V and J are TRBV27 and TRBJ1-3, with D hard to call. The CDR3 is 16 residues long. V dropped 2 bases and J dropped 0 bases, with 11 bases sitting between them. Germline V gene lookup returns CDR1 MNHEY and CDR2 SMNVEV (reference sequence). The CDR3 DNA reads as TGTGCCAGCAGTTTAAGAGTACCCTACTCTGGAAACACCATATATTTT. Encoded protein: CASSLRVPYSGNTIYF.

This clone was seen a handful of times. The chain carries TRBV27 and TRBJ2-7; TRBD2 might be the D (6 bases). The CDR3 extends over 16 amino acids. Germline loops: CDR1 MNHEY, CDR2 SMNVEV (reference sequence). V dropped 3 bases and J dropped 3 bases, with 18 bases sitting between them. The CDR3: CASSFSFQRRDYEQYF. Written as DNA, the CDR3 is TGTGCCAGCAGTTTCTCTTTCCAGCGGAGGGACTACGAGCAGTACTTC.

Details on this clone: One end of the junction is discordant with germline, which a read error may explain. J is TRBJ1-2 and V is TRBV10-3, with no clear D. This CDR3 has 15 residues. CDR1 ENHRY and CDR2 SYGVKD come from the germline V gene. CDR3 bases: TGTGCCATCAGTGAGTCGGGCAGCGGAAACTGTGGCTACACCTTC. Its protein is CAISESGSGNCGYTF.

This clone was seen once. The V call is TRBV5-5, the J call TRBJ1-1, with D possibly TRBD1 on 5 matching bases. CDR1 is SGHKS, CDR2 YYEKEE, per germline (reference sequence). The CDR3 runs 16 residues. Deletions cut 4 bases from V and 6 bases from J, with 22 bases between. The CDR3 region is CASSPTELRKPAEAFF. CDR3 coding DNA: TGTGCCAGCAGCCCGACAGAATTGCGCAAGCCCGCTGAAGCTTTCTTT.

J is TRBJ2-7 and V is TRBV11-2, with D unclear. Trimming removed 6 bases from V and 3 bases from J, with 12 bases in between. The CDR3 runs 13 residues. From germline, CDR1 is SGHAT and CDR2 FQNNGV. The CDR3 DNA is TGTGCCAGCAGACCGACCTGGGACTACGAGCAGTACTTC. Its protein is CASRPTWDYEQYF.

This sequence joins TRBV4-3 and TRBJ1-2, with TRBD1 as a possible D gene (6 bases). CDR1 is LGHNA and CDR2 is YSLEER in the germline V gene. The CDR3 spans 15 residues. The V end lost 4 bases, the J end lost 7 bases, and 19 bases lay between the germline ends. In DNA form, the CDR3 reads TGCGCCAGCAGCCCCACGAAGACTGGGGGCTCTGGCTACACCTTC. Amino acids: CASSPTKTGGSGYTF.

The J gene is TRBJ2-3, the V gene TRBV18, with a possible D match to TRBD2 (6 bases). Trimming left V 0 bases short and J 2 bases short, with 9 bases between. CDR1 and CDR2 (germline): KGHSH, LQKENI. There are 15 residues in the CDR3. This chain's CDR3 is CASSPPSGLTDTQYF. CDR3 nucleotide sequence: TGTGCCAGCTCACCACCCAGCGGGCTCACAGATACGCAGTATTTT.

The chain uses TRBV7-3 and TRBJ2-3; D unclear. Germline CDR1 SGHTA, CDR2 FQGTGA. The CDR3 runs to 16 residues. With 5 bases removed from V and 3 bases from J, the gap between germline ends came to 18 bases. The CDR3 here is CASSPLLHVSTDTQYF. DNA of the CDR3: TGTGCCAGCAGCCCTCTCCTACACGTCTCGACAGATACGCAGTATTTT.

V gene TRBV11-2 combines with J gene TRBJ2-5; TRBD1 matches 10 bases. The germline V gene has CDR1 SGHAT and CDR2 FQNNGV. J lost 4 bases, V lost 5 bases, and 7 bases had no gene match. This CDR3 is built from 15 residues. The CDR3 DNA follows: TGTGCCAGCAGCCCCGGGACAGGGGCAAGAGAGACCCAGTACTTC. It encodes CASSPGTGARETQYF.

The chain combines TRBV2 with TRBJ2-1, with 14 bases fitting TRBD2. J lost 2 bases, V lost 6 bases, and 3 bases had no gene match. Germline V gives CDR1 SNHLY, CDR2 FYNNEI. The CDR3 length is 16 residues. Here the CDR3 reads CASRGLAGVAYNEQFF. CDR3 coding DNA: TGTGCCAGCAGGGGACTAGCGGGGGTAGCCTACAATGAGCAGTTCTTC.

This clone occurred once. This CDR3 is also generated by other DNA sequences in the sample. This rearrangement joins TRBV11-2 to TRBJ1-2, with D unclear. The V gene's germline CDR1 is SGHAT and CDR2 FQNNGV. This CDR3 has 13 residues. Deletions cut 1 base from V and 1 base from J, with 4 bases between. The CDR3 DNA is TGTGCCAGCAGCTTAGGGCTTAACTATGGCTACACCTTC. This codes for CASSLGLNYGYTF.

The chain joins TRBV6-5 to TRBJ2-7; 8 nucleotides line up with TRBD2. J gave up 4 bases and V 7 bases, and 6 bases lay outside the gene matches. Germline CDR1 reads MNHEY; CDR2 reads SVGAGI. The CDR3 runs to 13 residues. The CDR3 spells CASKSGSSYEQYF. In DNA, the CDR3 is TGTGCCAGCAAAAGCGGGAGCTCTTACGAGCAGTACTTC.

The chain combines TRBV9 with TRBJ2-3; D not certain. The CDR3 sequence is 10 residues long. The V end lost 3 bases, the J end lost 5 bases, and 1 base lay between the germline ends. Germline CDR1 is SGDLS and CDR2 is YYNGEE. In nucleotides, the CDR3 is TGTGCCAGCAGCGGAGATACGCAGTATTTT. Protein sequence: CASSGDTQYF.

The chain carries TRBV2 and TRBJ1-2, with D maybe TRBD1 (6 bases). The CDR3 length is 14 residues. CDR1 and CDR2 from the germline V gene are SNHLY and FYNNEI. V was shortened by 7 bases and J by 6 bases, with 18 bases between the two germline ends. This CDR3 is CASTSNLQGNGYTF. The CDR3 DNA reads as TGTGCCAGCACCTCTAATCTTCAGGGGAATGGCTACACCTTC.